The present T cell receptor beta chain was sequenced within a study of shared clonotypes between healthy human individuals. Germline-derived CDR1 and CDR2 are SGHAT and FQNNGV. The ends were cut back, 5 bases at V and 5 bases at J, with 13 bases in the middle. The CDR3 has 13 residues. The sorted-subset replicate PCRs were given approximately 190 ng DNA, which is approximately 30,000 T cell genomes. The assay was immunoSEQ multiplex PCR, and TCRdb's table has in-frame clones only and misses some. The data contain under 550,000 clones, almost 97% of them singletons. Researchers partitioned CD4+ cells into CD45RA+ naive and CD45RA-negative memory subsets.

This clonotype was obtained from a woman between 25 and 40 years old in good health. Sequences were obtained from naive CD4+ T cells sorted from blood. The subset is: CD45RA+ positively selected. This chain joins TRBV11-2 and TRBJ2-7; D is perhaps TRBD1 (6 bases). The CDR3 protein is CASSPFAGDEQYF. CDR3 DNA sequence: TGTGCCAGCAGCCCATTTGCAGGGGACGAGCAGTACTTC.